The 15 T cell receptor beta chains given below trace back to one sample, sequenced in a study of blood T cells in healthy people across ages. A second roughly 7 to 12 cycle PCR used barcoded and J-beta primers. TCRdb processed the 5' RACE reads anew with MiXCR; each CDR3 protein has one entry. The top ten hold approximately 17% of the sample, which has 850,000 to 1,300,000 distinct CDR3 sequences, around 43% seen once. Sequencing used blood. The receptor set was obtained from a woman aged 55-70 years in good health.

This clonotype was recorded only once. The rearrangement uses TRBV4-3 and TRBJ2-5, with a tentative D call TRBD2 (5 bases). The end of the DNA aligns better with TRBJ2-7, so the J call may be wrong. Per germline, CDR1 LGHNA and CDR2 YSLEER. The CDR3 is 12 amino acids. The CDR3 loop is CASAGLEGEQYF. The CDR3 DNA follows: TGCGCCAGTGCGGGCCTTGAAGGCGAGCAGTACTTC.

V usage is TRBV18 and J usage is TRBJ2-5; 9 nucleotides align to TRBD1. Germline V gene sequence: CDR1 KGHSH, CDR2 LQKENI. J lost 4 bases, V lost 3 bases, and 6 bases had no gene match. CDR3 length equals 15 residues. The CDR3, as DNA: TGTGCCAGCTCACCTAGGGACAGGGTACGAGAGACCCAGTACTTC. This gives the protein CASSPRDRVRETQYF. Supplemented by reference TRBV18 and TRBJ2-5, the full variable domain reads NAGVMQNPRHLVRRRGQEARLRCSPMKGHSHVYWYRQLPEEGLKFMVYLQKENIIDESGMPKERFSAEFPKEGPSILRIQQVVRGDSAAYFCASSPRDRVRETQYFGPGTRLLVL.

On this clonotype itself: One base away lies a much larger clone, so this may be a sequencing read error. The chain is built from TRBV29-1 and TRBJ2-7; 7 bases are shared with TRBD1. The CDR3 length is 13 residues. Germline CDR1 and CDR2: SQVTM and ANQGSEA. In nucleotides, the CDR3 is TGCAGCGTTGTAGGGGGCAGCTCCGACGAGCAGTACTTC. Translated, it gives CSVVGGSSDEQYF.

V usage is TRBV3-1 and J usage is TRBJ2-7; weak D call: TRBD2 (6 bases). The CDR3 is 16 residues long. V lost 2 bases to trimming and J lost 1 base, with 15 bases between them. Germline values: CDR1 LGHDT, CDR2 YNNKEL (reference sequence). CDR3 sequence: CASSQHSLAPSYEQYF. CDR3 DNA sequence: TGTGCCAGCAGCCAACACAGCCTAGCGCCTTCCTACGAGCAGTACTTC.

CDR3 DNA: TGCAGCGTTGAGGACGGGCCCAATGAGCAGTTCTTC. Amino acid sequence: CSVEDGPNEQFF. The chain uses TRBV29-1 and TRBJ2-1; D gene uncertain. Germline assignment: CDR1 SQVTM and CDR2 ANQGSEA. This CDR3 has 12 residues. V shed 3 bases and J shed 6 bases, with 9 bases lying between them.

This chain connects TRBV6-4 to TRBJ2-2, with 12 positions matching TRBD2. The CDR3 has 16 amino acids. The V gene end was trimmed by 5 bases and the J gene end by 1 base; junction bases not matched to a gene: 2. Germline assignment: CDR1 MRHNA and CDR2 SNTAGT. The CDR3 DNA reads as TGTGCCAGCAGTCTACTAGCGGGAGGGAACACCGGGGAGCTGTTTTTT. Encoded protein: CASSLLAGGNTGELFF.

Ten or more counts support this clonotype. This chain links TRBV5-6 with TRBJ2-7; D is tentatively TRBD1 or TRBD2 (6 bases each). CDR1 SGHDT and CDR2 YYEEEE come from the germline V gene. The CDR3 totals 14 residues. V was cut by 4 bases and J by 0 bases, with 11 bases left in between. CDR3 region: CASSPGDTSYEQYF. CDR3 sequence (DNA): TGTGCCAGCAGCCCGGGGGACACCTCCTACGAGCAGTACTTC.

The chain is built from TRBV10-3 and TRBJ1-5; the match to TRBD1 covers 9 bases. The J segment lost 0 bases and the V segment lost 5 bases, leaving 2 bases of the junction unmatched. The germline V gene has CDR1 ENHRY and CDR2 SYGVKD. The CDR3 spans 15 residues. Here the CDR3 reads CAISTGGGSNQPQHF. The CDR3 nucleotides are TGTGCCATCAGTACAGGGGGCGGTAGCAATCAGCCCCAGCATTTT.

This clonotype was seen more than once but under ten times. V gene TRBV6-5 combines with J gene TRBJ2-7; 7 bases align to TRBD2. Germline-derived CDR1 and CDR2 are MNHEY and SVGAGI. V gave up 2 bases and J gave up 4 bases; unmatched junction bases: 5. The CDR3 sequence is 14 residues long. CDR3 in amino acids: CASSYGEGLYEQYF. The CDR3 DNA follows: TGTGCCAGCAGTTACGGGGAGGGCCTTTACGAGCAGTACTTC.

This clonotype was detected ten times or more. J is TRBJ2-7 and V is TRBV27; the D is unclear. The germline V gene encodes CDR1 MNHEY and CDR2 SMNVEV (reference sequence). V was clipped by 2 bases and J by 9 bases, with 14 bases between them. The CDR3 loop spans 13 amino acids. This chain's CDR3 is CASSLVLGSAQYF. The DNA for the CDR3 is TGTGCCAGCAGTTTAGTTTTAGGTTCCGCGCAGTACTTC.

The chain carries TRBV25-1 and TRBJ1-4, with D perhaps TRBD1 (5 bases). CDR1 is MGHDK and CDR2 is SYGVNS in the germline V gene. The length of the CDR3 is 13 residues. Trimming cost V 3 bases and J 8 bases, with 10 bases left between them. CDR3 region: CASSDTGLEKLFF. The CDR3 nucleotides read TGTGCCAGCAGTGATACAGGACTGGAAAAACTGTTTTTT.

The chain is built from TRBV11-2 and TRBJ1-4; TRBD1 is a possible D gene (6 bases). Looked up from germline, CDR1 is SGHAT and CDR2 is FQNNGV. CDR3 size: 14 residues. The V and J ends lost 5 bases and 6 bases respectively, with 13 bases between them. CDR3 nucleotides: TGTGCCAGCAGCCCTAGACAGGCGTATGAAAAACTGTTTTTT. This encodes CASSPRQAYEKLFF.

This clonotype was detected a few times. The CDR3 region is CASSYRLGGHYGYTF. CDR3 bases: TGTGCCAGCAGTTACCGGCTCGGGGGCCACTATGGCTACACCTTC. J is TRBJ1-2 and V is TRBV6-5, with D possibly being TRBD1 (6 bases). The germline V gene has CDR1 MNHEY and CDR2 SVGAGI. With 2 bases removed from V and 3 bases from J, the gap between germline ends came to 13 bases. This CDR3 has 15 residues.

The chain combines TRBV7-9 with TRBJ2-7, with 11 bases lining up with TRBD2. This CDR3 has 16 amino acids. After removal of 4 bases from V and 7 bases from J, the junction contained 12 bases not matched to a gene. Germline V gene data show CDR1 as SEHNR and CDR2 as FQNEAQ (reference sequence). The CDR3 DNA sequence: TGTGCCAGCAGCTCGACACTAGCGGGAGCAGGGAATGAGCAGTACTTC. Translation gives CASSSTLAGAGNEQYF.

V is TRBV5-5 and J is TRBJ2-5, with 7 bases lining up with TRBD1. V shed 6 bases and J 4 bases; nucleotides not matched to a gene: 9. CDR3 length: 14 residues. Germline lookup yields CDR1 SGHKS and CDR2 YYEKEE (reference sequence). The chain's CDR3 is CASTQRQGRETQYF. The DNA for the CDR3 is TGTGCCAGCACCCAAAGACAGGGTCGAGAGACCCAGTACTTC.